The clone carrying this T cell receptor beta chain was seen repeatedly, ten times or more. This specimen belongs to a study of T cells in Graves' hyperthyroidism and ophthalmopathy. Uncontrolled infection, other autoimmune disease, pregnancy or lactation excluded patients. V trimming: 3 bases; J trimming: 4 bases; junction bases outside the gene matches: 4. The CDR3 has 15 residues. Germline V gene data show CDR1 as MGHRA and CDR2 as YSYEKL. The CDR3 regions of TCR beta were amplified from RNA transcripts. Using the HTBI primer set, a first-round RT-PCR was run on the TCR CDR3. In TCRdb, the multiplex PCR reads were re-called with MiXCR into one record per CDR3 protein. The table records approximately 630,000 distinct CDR3 sequences, roughly 16% of them present only once.

The J gene is TRBJ2-3, the V gene TRBV4-1; TRBD1 aligns across 10 bases. Sequencing was performed on blood. This sequence was found in a woman in her twenties or thirties with Graves' hyperthyroidism. In DNA form, the CDR3 reads TGCGCCAGCAGCCATGGGACAGGGGTGTCAGATACGCAGTATTTT. Translating gives CASSHGTGVSDTQYF.